This entry concerns a single T cell receptor beta chain. This entry comes from a study of blood T cell repertoires in COVID-19. Study-level information: COVID-19 samples, acute and convalescent, were from the United States, Italy and Spain. PBMCs, B-cell-depleted T cells, or T cells were the source of the cDNA or gDNA that made up the material.

Seattle's enrolled individuals joined amid active infection and were then monitored longitudinally. This CDR3 has 16 amino acids. Trimming left V 5 bases short and J 0 bases short, with 16 bases between. CDR1 is SGHTA and CDR2 is FQGNSA in the germline V gene. Original handling: Nucleated cell counts were estimated from reference gene primer amplification. Data came from immunoSEQ multiplex PCR; TCRdb stores just in-frame clones and leaves some out. That table is the source of V, J and clone size, and D and trimming were worked out from the DNA. The sample includes 150,000 to 200,000 clones, approximately 79% of them seen just once.

The TCR comes from a middle-aged woman with COVID-19, enrolled during active disease. The rearrangement uses TRBV7-2 and TRBJ1-2, with D uncertain. The sequenced material came from peripheral blood. The CDR3 loop is CASSLHPATTNYGYTF. CDR3 nucleotide sequence: TGTGCCAGCAGCCTGCACCCAGCTACTACTAACTATGGCTACACCTTC.